This T cell receptor (beta chain) was captured in a study of T cell changes during pregnancy in multiple sclerosis. TCRdb keeps only in-frame clones here, not all; method: immunoSEQ multiplex PCR. Of tens of thousands of clones listed, roughly 89% are singletons. Germline values: CDR1 SGHTA, CDR2 FQGNSA. The CDR3 runs to 12 residues. V lost 5 bases and J 6 bases, leaving 11 bases between the germline ends. The TCR comes from a female donor with multiple sclerosis, enrolled in a pregnancy study. V gene TRBV7-2 combines with J gene TRBJ2-7; D call uncertain. Sequences were derived from peripheral blood, sampled in the second trimester of pregnancy. Here the CDR3 reads CASSTQASEQYF. The DNA for the CDR3 is TGTGCCAGCAGCACGCAGGCGTCCGAGCAGTACTTC.